This passage covers 25 T cell receptor beta chains from one sample sequenced in a study of blood T cells in healthy people across ages. A second PCR, run for roughly 7 to 12 cycles, used a sample-barcoded 5' primer plus a J-beta primer mix. TCRdb reanalysed the 5' RACE reads using MiXCR and keeps one entry per CDR3 protein. Altogether about 1.4 million distinct CDR3 sequences are present, approximately 59% being singletons, with the ten largest covering 6.5% to 8.5%. The sequencing sample was made of blood. These receptors all stem from a man younger than 30 in good health.

The chain joins TRBV4-1 to TRBJ1-2; D is ambiguous. CDR3 size: 17 residues. Germline loops: CDR1 MGHRA, CDR2 YSYEKL. V lost 0 bases, J lost 0 bases, and 14 bases lay in between. The CDR3 loop is CASSQDGRFYANYGYTF. CDR3 in DNA: TGCGCCAGCAGCCAAGATGGGAGGTTTTATGCTAACTATGGCTACACCTTC.

V gene TRBV6-2 or TRBV6-3 combines with J gene TRBJ2-1, with 7 bases matching TRBD2. With 6 bases clipped from V and 4 bases from J, the junction kept 9 bases outside the gene matches. The germline gives CDR1 MNHEY, CDR2 SVGEGT. This CDR3 is built from 15 residues. CDR3 sequence: CASSSSGTNYNEQFF. DNA for the CDR3: TGTGCCAGCAGCTCGTCCGGGACTAATTACAATGAGCAGTTCTTC.

The gene calls are TRBV4-3 and TRBJ1-4; 8 positions agree with TRBD1. CDR3 length: 13 amino acids. The germline V gene encodes CDR1 LGHNA and CDR2 YSLEER. V gave up 0 bases and J gave up 16 bases; unmatched junction bases: 7. Written as DNA, the CDR3 is TGCGCCAGCAGCCAAGATCTTGGAGGGACAGGGTTTTTT. Translation: CASSQDLGGTGFF.

The chain is built from TRBV30 and TRBJ1-5; 10 bases map to TRBD1. Losses at the gene ends were 5 bases for V and 5 bases for J; bases not matched to a gene: 3. Germline CDR1 reads GTSNPN; CDR2 reads SVGIG (reference sequence). The CDR3 spans 13 residues. Here the CDR3 reads CAWAGQGDQPQHF. CDR3 in DNA: TGTGCCTGGGCTGGACAGGGGGATCAGCCCCAGCATTTT. Supplemented by reference TRBV30 and TRBJ1-5, the full variable domain reads SQTIHQWPATLVQPVGSPLSLECTVEGTSNPNLYWYRQAAGRGLQLLFYSVGIGQISSEVPQNLSASRPQDRQFILSSKKLLLSDSGFYLCAWAGQGDQPQHFGDGTRLSIL.

The V call is TRBV3-1, the J call TRBJ1-4; 8 bases are a match to TRBD1. CDR3 length: 16 residues. Germline assignment: CDR1 LGHDT and CDR2 YNNKEL (reference sequence). V trimming: 0 bases; J trimming: 9 bases; junction bases outside the gene matches: 9. The CDR3 region is CASSQEVSGGAKKLFF. The CDR3 nucleotides are TGTGCCAGCAGCCAAGAAGTATCAGGGGGCGCGAAAAAACTGTTTTTT.

J is TRBJ1-4 and V is TRBV28; D remains unclear. The V gene lost 1 base and the J gene lost 5 bases, with 8 bases spanning the gap. The CDR3 loop spans 14 amino acids. Per the germline V gene, CDR1 is MDHEN and CDR2 is SYDVKM. In DNA, the CDR3 is TGTGCCAGCAGTTTATTGCCCAGGAATGAAAAACTGTTTTTT. Protein sequence: CASSLLPRNEKLFF.

This chain uses TRBV7-9 with TRBJ1-1; tentatively, D is TRBD1 (5 bases). V lost 7 bases and J 1 base, leaving 10 bases between the germline ends. The V gene's germline CDR1 is SEHNR and CDR2 FQNEAQ (reference sequence). The CDR3 is 13 amino acids. The CDR3: CASNHDRNTEAFF. The CDR3, as DNA: TGTGCCAGCAACCATGACAGGAACACTGAAGCTTTCTTT. Complete variable domain (other parts from reference TRBV7-9 and TRBJ1-1): DTGVSQNPRHKITKRGQNVTFRCDPISEHNRLYWYRQTLGQGPEFLTYFQNEAQLEKSRLLSDRFSAERPKGSFSTLEIQRTEQGDSAMYLCASNHDRNTEAFFGQGTRLTVV.

Only one count was recorded for this clonotype. The rearrangement joins TRBV28 to TRBJ1-6; 8 nucleotides align to TRBD1. This CDR3 spans 15 amino acids. Per the germline V gene, CDR1 is MDHEN and CDR2 is SYDVKM. The ends lost 4 bases at V and 9 bases at J; junction bases unmatched: 8. The CDR3 sequence is CASSSETGVSSPLHF. The DNA for the CDR3 is TGTGCCAGCAGTTCAGAGACAGGGGTGAGTTCACCCCTCCACTTT.

This sequence joins TRBV29-1 and TRBJ1-1; TRBD1 is a possible D gene (6 bases). V lost 1 base and J 3 bases, leaving 15 bases between the germline ends. The germline V gene has CDR1 SQVTM and CDR2 ANQGSEA. This CDR3 is built from 15 residues. Written as DNA, the CDR3 is TGCAGCGTTGAAGTAAGGGGGTGGGTCGACACTGAAGCTTTCTTT. Encoded protein: CSVEVRGWVDTEAFF.

V usage is TRBV10-3 and J usage is TRBJ1-4, with D uncertain. Looked up from germline, CDR1 is ENHRY and CDR2 is SYGVKD. The CDR3 extends over 15 amino acids. The V gene lost 10 bases and the J gene lost 4 bases, with 19 bases spanning the gap. Here the CDR3 DNA reads TGTGCCACCCGTCAGGAAGGTGGAGGTAATGAAAAACTGTTTTTT. Protein product: CATRQEGGGNEKLFF.

This clonotype showed up just once. CDR3 amino acids: CASSPTGLVKVTGELFF. Written as DNA, the CDR3 is TGTGCCAGCAGTCCAACGGGACTAGTGAAAGTCACCGGGGAGCTGTTTTTT. The gene calls are TRBV27 and TRBJ2-2; the match to TRBD2 covers 8 bases. The CDR3 length is 17 residues. Germline V gives CDR1 MNHEY, CDR2 SMNVEV (reference sequence). The V segment lost 5 bases and the J segment 4 bases; nucleotides outside the gene matches: 12.

The chain employs TRBV2 and TRBJ1-1, with TRBD1 matching 9 bases. Germline V lookup: CDR1 SNHLY, CDR2 FYNNEI. J was trimmed by 6 bases and V by 2 bases; bases with no gene match: 19. This CDR3 spans 19 amino acids. CDR3 residues: CASSEPGQGWKLGGSEAFF. CDR3 sequence (DNA): TGTGCCAGCAGTGAACCGGGACAGGGATGGAAACTCGGTGGCTCTGAAGCTTTCTTT.

The chain couples TRBV4-3 to TRBJ2-5; 15 bases align to TRBD2. The CDR3 sequence is 18 residues long. The V and J ends lost 1 base and 4 bases, in that order; junction bases with no gene match: 7. CDR1 and CDR2 (germline): LGHNA, YSLEER. The CDR3 DNA reads TGCGCCAGCAGCCAAGGGACTAGCGGGGGGGCTCGTAGAGAGACCCAGTACTTC. Translating gives CASSQGTSGGARRETQYF.

The chain carries TRBV5-1 and TRBJ1-4, with D maybe TRBD1 (5 bases). The CDR3 sequence is 15 residues long. Per germline, CDR1 SGHRS and CDR2 YFSETQ. Between the trimmed V and J ends, which lost 0 bases and 5 bases, there was a span of 11 bases. CDR3 protein: CASSLDGTLNEKLFF. The DNA for the CDR3 is TGCGCCAGCAGCTTGGACGGGACTTTAAATGAAAAACTGTTTTTT.

The rearrangement joins TRBV6-5 to TRBJ1-2, with TRBD1 as a possible D gene (6 bases). Germline CDR1 reads MNHEY; CDR2 reads SVGAGI. V was cut by 0 bases and J by 6 bases, with 23 bases left in between. This CDR3 is 18 amino acids long. The CDR3 DNA is TGTGCCAGCAGTTACTCGATATCGAGGCAGGGGAGCTCTAATGGCTACACCTTC. This gives the protein CASSYSISRQGSSNGYTF.

This clonotype has just a few counts. V and J are TRBV27 and TRBJ2-7; D call uncertain. CDR1 is MNHEY, CDR2 SMNVEV, per germline (reference sequence). There are 13 residues in the CDR3. Trimming stripped 3 bases from V and 9 bases from J, with 15 bases between. The CDR3 DNA reads TGTGCCAGCAGTTTGACCGTCGGTTCTTGGCAGTACTTC. This codes for CASSLTVGSWQYF.

V usage is TRBV6-5 and J usage is TRBJ2-5, with D perhaps being TRBD1 or TRBD2 (7 bases each). Trimming left V 5 bases short and J 3 bases short, with 16 bases between. This CDR3 has 15 amino acids. The germline CDR1 and CDR2 sequences are MNHEY and SVGAGI. The CDR3 here is CASSPREGAKETQYF. The CDR3 DNA is TGTGCCAGCAGTCCCAGGGAGGGGGCAAAAGAGACCCAGTACTTC.

This clonotype has just a few counts. The rearrangement links TRBV20-1 to TRBJ2-7; D might be TRBD1 (5 bases). Germline V CDR1 and CDR2: DFQATT, SNEGSKA (reference sequence). The length of the CDR3 is 14 residues. Trimming removed 0 bases at V and 2 bases at J, with 11 bases between. DNA of the CDR3: TGCAGTGCTAGAGACCACCGCAGGGCCTACGAGCAGTACTTC. This codes for CSARDHRRAYEQYF.

The chain employs TRBV9 and TRBJ1-4; no definite D call. The CDR3 has 13 amino acids. The germline V and J ends were trimmed by 4 bases and 8 bases, with 12 bases remaining between them. Germline V gives CDR1 SGDLS, CDR2 YYNGEE. CDR3 coding DNA: TGTGCCAGCAGCCCCCGCCCCCTGGAAAAACTGTTTTTT. Its translation: CASSPRPLEKLFF.

This chain's CDR3 is CAAGTSGYTDTQYF. The CDR3 DNA reads TGTGCCGCCGGGACTAGCGGCTACACAGATACGCAGTATTTT. V gene TRBV6-5 combines with J gene TRBJ2-3, with 11 bases aligning to TRBD2. Germline V gene data show CDR1 as MNHEY and CDR2 as SVGAGI. This CDR3 is 14 amino acids long. V lost 11 bases to trimming and J lost 2 bases; unmatched junction nucleotides: 6.

The rearrangement links TRBV7-2 to TRBJ2-3, with D maybe TRBD2 (7 bases). The CDR3 is made up of 16 amino acids. CDR1 is SGHTA, CDR2 FQGNSA, per germline. Trimming cost V 4 bases and J 2 bases, with 16 bases left between them. Here the CDR3 reads CASSYKGGAATDTQYF. The CDR3 bases are TGTGCCAGCAGCTACAAAGGGGGGGCCGCCACAGATACGCAGTATTTT.

CDR3 coding DNA: TGCGCCAGCAGCCAAGATGTTCGCGAGCAGTACTTC. Translating it yields CASSQDVREQYF. The chain links TRBV4-1 to TRBJ2-4; no firm D call. The DNA end favors TRBJ2-7, so the J call may be wrong. The CDR3 contains 12 residues. CDR1 and CDR2 from the germline V gene are MGHRA and YSYEKL.

The chain recombines TRBV20-1 with TRBJ2-5; D is ambiguous. The germline V and J ends were trimmed by 4 bases and 1 base, with 16 bases remaining between them. The CDR3 spans 15 residues. Germline V lookup: CDR1 DFQATT, CDR2 SNEGSKA (reference sequence). CDR3 DNA: TGCAGTGCTAAGGGTAGCCTGCCCTTCCAAGAGACCCAGTACTTC. It codes for CSAKGSLPFQETQYF.

As DNA, the CDR3 is TGTGCCAGCAGCGCCGGACAGGGGGCTGATCAGCCCCAGCATTTT. Translation: CASSAGQGADQPQHF. The chain uses TRBV7-9 and TRBJ1-5, with 11 nucleotides matching TRBD1. V was clipped by 5 bases and J by 5 bases; unmatched bases: 5. The CDR3 contains 15 residues. The V gene's germline CDR1 is SEHNR and CDR2 FQNEAQ (reference sequence).

The chain is built from TRBV7-6 and TRBJ2-3; TRBD1 might be the D (6 bases). Germline V gene lookup returns CDR1 SGHVS and CDR2 FNYEAQ. The CDR3 runs 15 residues. The V end lost 7 bases, the J end lost 3 bases, and 17 bases lay between the germline ends. CDR3 in amino acids: CASTPGRGMTDTQYF. CDR3 coding DNA: TGTGCCAGCACCCCAGGTAGGGGGATGACAGATACGCAGTATTTT.